A selection of T cell receptor beta chains follows, all from one sample in a study of blood T cell repertoires in COVID-19. Sequencing used immunoSEQ multiplex PCR; TCRdb keeps in-frame clones, though not all of them. The sample holds over 130,000 clones, 65% to 80% seen once. Sequencing was performed on peripheral blood. Receptor source: a man aged 45-60 years with acute or convalescent COVID-19. Each CDR3 is given with its conserved first and last residue. Each record gives: clone size, J gene, V gene, D gene, CDR3 length, CDR3 protein, CDR3 DNA. The D gene is left open where the match is weak. Clone size, where shown, is once, few, many, or a class for clones that have expanded.

many	TRBJ2-1	TRBV5-1	.	12	CASSLVVSEQFF	TGCGCCAGCAGCCTCGTAGTTAGTGAGCAGTTCTTC
.	TRBJ1-5	TRBV27	.	12	CASGGSRQPQHF	TGTGCGTCCGGGGGATCCCGTCAGCCCCAGCATTTT
once	TRBJ1-5	TRBV2	.	13	CASNRGRDQPQHF	TGTGCCAGCAATCGGGGGAGAGATCAGCCCCAGCATTTT
.	TRBJ2-1	TRBV2	TRBD2	15	CASSEERGGNNEQFF	TGTGCCAGCAGTGAGGAGCGGGGGGGCAACAATGAGCAGTTCTTC
.	TRBJ2-5	TRBV10-3	TRBD2	13	CAISDTSGGSQYF	TGTGCCATCAGTGATACTAGCGGGGGGTCCCAGTACTTC
.	TRBJ2-1	TRBV5-1	.	15	CASSLTGPANNEQFF	TGCGCCAGCAGCTTGACAGGTCCCGCTAACAATGAGCAGTTCTTC
once	TRBJ1-2	TRBV27	.	11	CASSGGYGYTF	TGTGCCAGCAGCGGGGGCTATGGCTACACCTTC
.	TRBJ2-1	TRBV18	TRBD2	15	CASSLERGSYNEQFF	TGTGCCAGCTCACTTGAGCGGGGCTCCTACAATGAGCAGTTCTTC
.	TRBJ1-2	TRBV6-5	.	15	CASSPAFGATYGYTF	TGTGCCAGCAGTCCCGCATTTGGGGCTACCTATGGCTACACCTTC
.	TRBJ2-5	TRBV12-3/TRBV12-4	.	13	CASSRDREETQYF	TGTGCCAGCAGTCGTGACAGAGAAGAGACCCAGTACTTC
many	TRBJ1-2	TRBV5-1	.	13	CASSGGAYYGYTF	TGCGCCAGCAGCGGCGGGGCCTACTATGGCTACACCTTC
once	TRBJ1-4	TRBV27	.	17	CASSLTLLDGRGEKLFF	TGTGCCAGCAGTTTAACCCTACTCGACGGCAGGGGTGAAAAACTGTTTTTT
.	TRBJ2-2	TRBV7-3	.	16	CASSLYGAGDPGELFF	TGTGCCAGCAGCTTATATGGGGCAGGGGACCCCGGGGAGCTGTTTTTT
.	TRBJ2-1	TRBV2	TRBD1	13	CATSGTVHNEQFF	TGTGCCACCTCCGGGACAGTCCACAATGAGCAGTTCTTC
few	TRBJ1-2	TRBV9	.	15	CASSVDNPPGDGYTF	TGTGCCAGCAGCGTAGATAACCCCCCGGGGGATGGCTACACCTTC
.	TRBJ2-3	TRBV3-1/TRBV3-2	.	13	CASSPGGRDTQYF	TGTGCCAGCAGCCCCGGGGGGCGGGATACGCAGTATTTT
few	TRBJ2-5	TRBV7-2	TRBD2	19	CASSPRLAGAQGSQETQYF	TGTGCCAGCAGCCCAAGACTAGCGGGGGCCCAGGGTTCACAAGAGACCCAGTACTTC
few	TRBJ2-4	TRBV6-5	.	14	CASSYGRAKNIQYF	TGTGCCAGCAGTTACGGTCGGGCCAAAAACATTCAGTACTTC
few	TRBJ1-2	TRBV15	.	13	CATSREEGDGYTF	TGTGCCACCAGCAGAGAGGAGGGCGATGGCTACACCTTC
.	TRBJ1-4	TRBV6-5	.	14	CASSYPYRVEKLFF	TGTGCCAGCAGTTACCCCTACAGGGTTGAAAAACTGTTTTTT
few	TRBJ2-5	TRBV9	.	16	CASSPQGGGLGETQYF	TGTGCCAGCAGCCCACAGGGGGGGGGCCTCGGGGAGACCCAGTACTTC
.	TRBJ1-1	TRBV28	.	13	CATRVPSDTEAFF	TGTGCCACCCGGGTCCCCAGCGATACTGAAGCTTTCTTT
once	TRBJ1-2	TRBV5-1	TRBD1	16	CASSLDAFEGAGGYTF	TGCGCCAGCAGCTTGGACGCGTTTGAGGGGGCGGGGGGCTACACCTTC
.	TRBJ2-5	TRBV3-1/TRBV3-2	.	13	CASSQTSQETQYF	TGTGCCAGCAGCCAAACTAGCCAGGAGACCCAGTACTTC
few	TRBJ2-1	TRBV29-1	TRBD1	15	CSATEPGQNNNEQFF	TGCAGCGCAACCGAACCGGGACAGAATAACAATGAGCAGTTCTTC
.	TRBJ2-2	TRBV6-5	TRBD1	15	CASSLQGAFLGELFF	TGTGCCAGCAGTTTACAGGGGGCGTTTCTCGGGGAGCTGTTTTTT
.	TRBJ1-1	TRBV4-1	.	15	CASSSPGEGNTEAFF	TGCGCCAGCAGCTCCCCAGGGGAGGGGAACACTGAAGCTTTCTTT
few	TRBJ1-5	TRBV7-9	TRBD1	19	CASSPRRQGGTYSNQPQHF	TGTGCCAGCAGCCCCAGGAGACAGGGGGGGACTTATAGCAATCAGCCCCAGCATTTT
many	TRBJ1-1	TRBV5-1	TRBD1	15	CASSRPGTGNTEAFF	TGCGCCAGCAGCCGACCCGGGACAGGGAACACTGAAGCTTTCTTT
few	TRBJ1-1	TRBV18	.	16	CASSSPRGSTNTEAFF	TGTGCCAGCTCATCCCCGAGAGGGTCCACCAACACTGAAGCTTTCTTT
.	TRBJ1-6	TRBV12-5	.	14	CASGFGGRNSPLHF	TGTGCTAGTGGTTTCGGGGGACGGAATTCACCCCTCCACTTT
.	TRBJ1-5	TRBV27	TRBD1	17	CASSLSGTGIGNQPQHF	TGTGCCAGCAGTTTATCAGGGACAGGGATAGGAAATCAGCCCCAGCATTTT
.	TRBJ1-2	TRBV29-1	.	15	CSVEVRRNLGYGYTF	TGCAGCGTTGAGGTTAGGAGGAATCTGGGCTATGGCTACACCTTC
.	TRBJ2-7	TRBV27	TRBD1	17	CASSRRTGGDLGDEQYF	TGTGCCAGCAGTAGGAGGACAGGGGGTGACCTAGGGGACGAGCAGTACTTC
.	TRBJ1-6	TRBV5-1	TRBD1	17	CASSLLTGTGDNSPLHF	TGCGCCAGCAGCTTGCTCACCGGGACAGGGGATAATTCACCCCTCCACTTT
.	TRBJ2-7	TRBV29-1	TRBD2	14	CSVEVLSGGSEQYF	TGCAGCGTTGAAGTTCTTAGCGGGGGAAGCGAGCAGTACTTC
few	TRBJ2-5	TRBV5-1	TRBD1	14	CASSETGVQETQYF	TGCGCCAGCAGCGAGACAGGGGTCCAAGAGACCCAGTACTTC
.	TRBJ1-6	TRBV11-2	.	15	CASSLALTGILPLHF	TGTGCCAGCAGCTTAGCCCTAACAGGGATCTTACCCCTCCACTTT
.	TRBJ1-2	TRBV12-3/TRBV12-4	.	13	CASSIRGDYGYTF	TGTGCCAGCAGTATCAGGGGCGACTATGGCTACACCTTC
.	TRBJ1-1	TRBV5-4	.	15	CASSTREGPDTEAFF	TGTGCCAGCAGCACCCGGGAGGGACCCGACACTGAAGCTTTCTTT
.	TRBJ2-3	TRBV3-1/TRBV3-2	TRBD2	17	CASSPGTSGGSGDTQYF	TGTGCCAGCAGCCCCGGGACTAGCGGGGGATCTGGAGATACGCAGTATTTT
.	TRBJ1-2	TRBV3-1/TRBV3-2	TRBD1	12	CASSPTGDGYTF	TGTGCCAGCAGCCCAACAGGGGATGGCTACACCTTC
.	TRBJ1-1	TRBV30	.	13	CAWSVERGAQAFF	TGTGCCTGGAGTGTTGAACGGGGGGCTCAGGCTTTCTTT
few	TRBJ1-2	TRBV7-3	TRBD1	13	CASSLGQGHGYTF	TGTGCCAGCAGCCTCGGACAGGGACATGGCTACACCTTC
.	TRBJ1-2	TRBV19	.	12	CASSDGDWGYTF	TGTGCCAGCTCGGACGGGGATTGGGGCTACACCTTC
.	TRBJ2-2	TRBV9	.	17	CASSPLPGSLGTGELFF	TGTGCCAGCAGCCCCCTCCCCGGGTCCCTGGGCACCGGGGAGCTGTTTTTT
.	TRBJ1-2	TRBV6-5	TRBD1	13	CASSIQGARGYTF	TGTGCCAGCAGTATACAGGGGGCGCGAGGCTACACCTTC
.	TRBJ1-5	TRBV6-5	TRBD1	14	CASSVDRGNQPQHF	TGTGCCAGCAGCGTGGACAGGGGCAATCAGCCCCAGCATTTT
once	TRBJ1-1	TRBV19	.	13	CASSINSNTEAFF	TGTGCCAGTAGTATAAACAGTAACACTGAAGCTTTCTTT
.	TRBJ1-4	TRBV10-3	.	14	CAISERGANEKLFF	TGTGCCATCAGTGAGCGGGGGGCAAATGAAAAACTGTTTTTT
.	TRBJ1-1	TRBV6-5	TRBD1	13	CASSSQGQGEAFF	TGTGCCAGCAGTTCTCAAGGACAGGGGGAAGCTTTCTTT
.	TRBJ2-4	TRBV6-5	TRBD2	14	CASSTAGGRDIQYF	TGTGCCAGCAGTACAGCGGGGGGCAGGGACATTCAGTACTTC
.	TRBJ2-2	TRBV11-2	TRBD1	16	CASSLRGDRVIGELFF	TGTGCCAGCAGCTTAAGAGGGGACAGGGTGATCGGGGAGCTGTTTTTT
.	TRBJ1-2	TRBV5-1	.	15	CASSFTRTDSYGYTF	TGCGCCAGCAGCTTCACTAGGACAGACAGCTATGGCTACACCTTC